This T cell receptor beta chain appears in the sequencing data of a study of T cell responses to AZD1222 COVID-19 vaccine. Germline CDR1 reads LNHNV; CDR2 reads YYDKDF (reference sequence). Trimming took off 0 bases at V and 5 bases at J, with 11 bases between the two ends. This CDR3 has 15 residues. Sequenced by immunoSEQ multiplex PCR; TCRdb stores in-frame clones only, minus some. This table holds about 130,000 clones, more than 85% found once. This TCR was sampled from an adult who received the AZD1222 COVID-19 vaccine. This chain links TRBV15 with TRBJ1-5; D possibly corresponds to TRBD1 (5 bases). The material sequenced was peripheral blood, taken 28 days after the second AZD1222 dose. CDR3 coding DNA: TGTGCCACCAGCAGAGAGCAGGGATCTCATCAGCCCCAGCATTTT. This codes for CATSREQGSHQPQHF.